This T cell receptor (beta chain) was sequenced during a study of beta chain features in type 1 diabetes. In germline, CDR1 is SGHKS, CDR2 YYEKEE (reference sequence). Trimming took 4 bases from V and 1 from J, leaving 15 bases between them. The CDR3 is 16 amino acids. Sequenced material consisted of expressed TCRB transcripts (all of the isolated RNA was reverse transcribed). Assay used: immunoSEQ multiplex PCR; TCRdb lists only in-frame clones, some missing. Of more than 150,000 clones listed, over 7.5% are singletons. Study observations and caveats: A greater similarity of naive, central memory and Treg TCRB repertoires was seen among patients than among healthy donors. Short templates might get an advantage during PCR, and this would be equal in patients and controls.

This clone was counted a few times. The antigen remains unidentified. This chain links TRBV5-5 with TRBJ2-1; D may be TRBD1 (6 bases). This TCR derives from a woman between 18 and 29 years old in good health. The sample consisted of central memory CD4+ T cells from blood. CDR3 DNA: TGTGCCAGCAGCCGCCCCAGGGGATTATCCTACAATGAGCAGTTCTTC. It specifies CASSRPRGLSYNEQFF. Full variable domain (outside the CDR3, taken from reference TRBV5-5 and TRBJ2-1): DAGVTQSPTHLIKTRGQQVTLRCSPISGHKSVSWYQQVLGQGPQFIFQYYEKEERGRGNFPDRFSARQFPNYSSELNVNALLLGDSALYLCASSRPRGLSYNEQFFGPGTRLTVL.